This T cell receptor (beta chain) appears in the sequencing data of a study of blood T cell repertoires in COVID-19. In the study overall: From the United States, Italy and Spain came samples of acute and convalescent COVID-19. Nucleic acid was either cDNA or gDNA, and it came from T cells, B-cell-depleted T cells, or PBMCs.

Data came from immunoSEQ multiplex PCR; TCRdb stores just in-frame clones and leaves some out. The sample includes nearly 400,000 clones, about 90% of them seen just once. Participants reported their clinical history, and cohort assignment relied on those reports. The V segment lost 3 bases and the J segment 4 bases; nucleotides outside the gene matches: 10. CDR1 ENHRY and CDR2 SYGVKD come from the germline V gene. The CDR3 spans 17 residues. The receptor was isolated from a woman aged 25 to 39 who had recovered from COVID-19. The J gene is TRBJ1-1, the V gene TRBV10-3; 11 bases are shared with TRBD1. The sample consisted of PBMCs or T cells enriched from blood (not recorded which). CDR3 in amino acids: CAISERWTGGARTEAFF. In DNA form, the CDR3 reads TGTGCCATCAGTGAACGCTGGACAGGGGGCGCACGCACTGAAGCTTTCTTT.